Listed below are T cell receptor beta chains from one sample, sequenced in a study of neurological immune-mediated disorders. Using its own MiXCR run on the 5' RACE reads, TCRdb lists one record per CDR3 protein. Of more than 30,000 distinct CDR3 sequences in the sample, about 12% are singletons; the top ten hold about 2.3%. The sample comprised PBMCs. These TCRs come from a woman aged 40-49 years in good health. The CDR3 runs from the conserved cysteine through the conserved F or W. The order of the fields is J gene, V gene, D gene, clone size, CDR3 protein, CDR3 DNA. A D gene is named only where the DNA matches it firmly. Rows give clone size only sometimes, using once, few, many, or a class for an expanded clone.

j_gene: TRBJ1-1; v_gene: TRBV12-3/TRBV12-4; d_gene: TRBD1; abundance: many; CDR3aa: CASSGQGVNTEAFF; CDR3nt: TGTGCCAGCAGCGGACAGGGCGTGAACACTGAAGCTTTCTTT
j_gene: TRBJ2-3; v_gene: TRBV14; d_gene: -; abundance: many; CDR3aa: CASSQGRASTDTQYF; CDR3nt: TGTGCCAGCAGCCAAGGGCGGGCCTCGACAGATACGCAGTATTTT
j_gene: TRBJ1-4; v_gene: TRBV20-1; d_gene: -; abundance: many; CDR3aa: CSARDRKDSGEKLFF; CDR3nt: TGCAGTGCTAGAGATCGGAAGGATTCGGGTGAAAAACTGTTTTTT
j_gene: TRBJ2-3; v_gene: TRBV7-3; d_gene: -; abundance: once; CDR3aa: CASGWGAHTDTQYF; CDR3nt: TGTGCCAGCGGCTGGGGGGCACACACAGATACGCAGTATTTT
j_gene: TRBJ1-1; v_gene: TRBV7-9; d_gene: -; abundance: many; CDR3aa: CASSSRTGNTEAFF; CDR3nt: TGTGCCAGCAGCAGTAGGACCGGGAACACTGAAGCTTTCTTT
j_gene: TRBJ1-2; v_gene: TRBV15; d_gene: -; abundance: many; CDR3aa: CATSLRLGNGYTF; CDR3nt: TGTGCCACCAGCCTTAGGTTGGGGAATGGCTACACCTTC
j_gene: TRBJ2-3; v_gene: TRBV6-1; d_gene: TRBD2; abundance: many; CDR3aa: CASSEWSGGTDTQYF; CDR3nt: TGTGCCAGCAGTGAATGGAGCGGGGGTACAGATACGCAGTATTTT
j_gene: TRBJ1-2; v_gene: TRBV13; d_gene: -; abundance: many; CDR3aa: CASRLSGTNVFGYTF; CDR3nt: TGTGCCAGCAGACTTTCCGGGACGAACGTCTTTGGCTACACCTTC
j_gene: TRBJ2-7; v_gene: TRBV28; d_gene: -; abundance: many; CDR3aa: CATGGRGLGEQYF; CDR3nt: TGTGCCACCGGGGGCCGGGGGCTCGGCGAGCAGTACTTC
j_gene: TRBJ2-7; v_gene: TRBV20-1; d_gene: TRBD2; abundance: many; CDR3aa: CSAREAGLDTHEQYF; CDR3nt: TGCAGTGCTAGGGAGGCGGGACTAGACACCCACGAGCAGTACTTC
j_gene: TRBJ2-7; v_gene: TRBV5-1; d_gene: -; abundance: many; CDR3aa: CASSLENRAYEQYF; CDR3nt: TGCGCCAGCAGCCTGGAAAACAGGGCCTACGAGCAGTACTTC
j_gene: TRBJ1-1; v_gene: TRBV10-3; d_gene: TRBD1; abundance: many; CDR3aa: CAISTSLGQVPTLEAFF; CDR3nt: TGTGCCATCAGTACCTCGTTGGGACAGGTTCCGACACTTGAAGCTTTCTTT
j_gene: TRBJ2-4; v_gene: TRBV5-1; d_gene: TRBD2; abundance: many; CDR3aa: CASSAVPGGENIQYF; CDR3nt: TGCGCCAGCAGCGCCGTCCCGGGAGGGGAAAACATTCAGTACTTC
j_gene: TRBJ2-1; v_gene: TRBV5-1; d_gene: TRBD2; abundance: many; CDR3aa: CASSLEATSGNNEQFF; CDR3nt: TGCGCCAGCAGCTTGGAAGCGACTAGCGGGAACAATGAGCAGTTCTTC
j_gene: TRBJ1-4; v_gene: TRBV5-1; d_gene: -; abundance: few; CDR3aa: CASSLTADNEKLFF; CDR3nt: TGCGCCAGCAGCTTGACAGCGGATAATGAAAAACTGTTTTTT
j_gene: TRBJ1-2; v_gene: TRBV6-5; d_gene: -; abundance: many; CDR3aa: CASRTTNGRGGYTF; CDR3nt: TGTGCCAGCAGAACTACGAATGGTCGCGGCGGCTACACCTTC
j_gene: TRBJ2-7; v_gene: TRBV12-3/TRBV12-4; d_gene: -; abundance: many; CDR3aa: CASSLWGISYEQYF; CDR3nt: TGTGCCAGCAGTTTATGGGGGATCTCCTACGAGCAGTACTTC
j_gene: TRBJ1-3; v_gene: TRBV7-8; d_gene: -; abundance: many; CDR3aa: CASSPAGGNTIYF; CDR3nt: TGTGCCAGCAGCCCGGCGGGGGGAAACACCATATATTTT
j_gene: TRBJ2-5; v_gene: TRBV7-6; d_gene: -; abundance: many; CDR3aa: CASSLRGKETQYF; CDR3nt: TGTGCCAGCAGCTTACGAGGGAAAGAGACCCAGTACTTC
j_gene: TRBJ2-1; v_gene: TRBV3-1; d_gene: TRBD2; abundance: many; CDR3aa: CASSQRTSGRDEQFF; CDR3nt: TGTGCCAGCAGCCAGAGGACTAGCGGGAGGGATGAGCAGTTCTTC
j_gene: TRBJ2-7; v_gene: TRBV6-5; d_gene: TRBD2; abundance: many; CDR3aa: CASSYSGASGTLYEQYF; CDR3nt: TGTGCCAGCAGTTACTCGGGGGCTAGCGGGACACTCTACGAGCAGTACTTC
j_gene: TRBJ1-5; v_gene: TRBV13; d_gene: -; abundance: many; CDR3aa: CASSLSGDLNSNQPQHF; CDR3nt: TGTGCCAGCAGCTTATCCGGGGACCTAAATAGCAATCAGCCCCAGCATTTT
j_gene: TRBJ2-3; v_gene: TRBV20-1; d_gene: TRBD2; abundance: few; CDR3aa: CSAGTGTTHTDTQYF; CDR3nt: TGCAGTGCTGGTACCGGGACTACCCACACAGATACGCAGTATTTT
j_gene: TRBJ2-2; v_gene: TRBV20-1; d_gene: -; abundance: many; CDR3aa: CSASPPGDTGELFF; CDR3nt: TGCAGTGCTAGCCCCCCGGGGGACACCGGGGAGCTGTTTTTT
j_gene: TRBJ1-1; v_gene: TRBV29-1; d_gene: TRBD1; abundance: many; CDR3aa: CSVGGQGGPAFF; CDR3nt: TGCAGCGTTGGGGGACAGGGAGGGCCGGCTTTCTTT
j_gene: TRBJ1-2; v_gene: TRBV5-6; d_gene: -; abundance: medium-sized; CDR3aa: CASSLGRGLGYTF; CDR3nt: TGTGCCAGCAGCTTGGGGCGCGGCCTAGGCTACACCTTC
j_gene: TRBJ2-5; v_gene: TRBV7-2; d_gene: TRBD1; abundance: many; CDR3aa: CASSTNPGQGTQYF; CDR3nt: TGTGCCAGCAGCACTAACCCGGGACAGGGGACCCAGTACTTC
j_gene: TRBJ2-2; v_gene: TRBV4-3; d_gene: TRBD2; abundance: many; CDR3aa: CASSQERSGTFTGELFF; CDR3nt: TGCGCCAGCAGCCAAGAACGAAGCGGGACCTTCACCGGGGAGCTGTTTTTT
j_gene: TRBJ2-1; v_gene: TRBV9; d_gene: -; abundance: many; CDR3aa: CASSSPLGLDGIYNEQFF; CDR3nt: TGTGCCAGCAGCTCACCCCTTGGGCTCGACGGTATTTACAATGAGCAGTTCTTC
j_gene: TRBJ1-4; v_gene: TRBV5-1; d_gene: TRBD1; abundance: many; CDR3aa: CASSIQGMNEKLFF; CDR3nt: TGCGCCAGCAGCATACAGGGGATGAATGAAAAACTGTTTTTT
j_gene: TRBJ1-2; v_gene: TRBV3-1; d_gene: -; abundance: many; CDR3aa: CASSQDPGYGYTF; CDR3nt: TGTGCCAGCAGCCAAGATCCCGGCTATGGCTACACCTTC
j_gene: TRBJ2-5; v_gene: TRBV9; d_gene: -; abundance: -; CDR3aa: CASIVDTGSLGETQYF; CDR3nt: TGTGCCAGCATCGTAGACACAGGGTCCCTAGGGGAGACCCAGTACTTT
j_gene: TRBJ1-5; v_gene: TRBV12-3/TRBV12-4; d_gene: TRBD1; abundance: -; CDR3aa: CASLVGQGPNQPQHF; CDR3nt: TGTGCCAGTTTGGTAGGACAGGGCCCCAATCAGCCCCAGCATTTT
j_gene: TRBJ2-1; v_gene: TRBV12-3/TRBV12-4; d_gene: -; abundance: many; CDR3aa: CASSLSAGAPGEQFF; CDR3nt: TGTGCCAGCAGTTTATCGGCGGGGGCACCAGGGGAGCAGTTCTTC
j_gene: TRBJ2-7; v_gene: TRBV20-1; d_gene: TRBD2; abundance: once; CDR3aa: CSAIPGLASDEQYF; CDR3nt: TGCAGTGCTATTCCGGGACTAGCGTCGGACGAGCAGTACTTC
j_gene: TRBJ2-1; v_gene: TRBV10-3; d_gene: TRBD1; abundance: -; CDR3aa: CAISAHLPGQFYNEQFF; CDR3nt: TGTGCCATCAGTGCTCACCTGCCGGGACAGTTTTACAATGAGCAGTTCTTC
j_gene: TRBJ1-4; v_gene: TRBV5-8; d_gene: TRBD1; abundance: many; CDR3aa: CASIPTGGREKLFF; CDR3nt: TGTGCCAGCATCCCGACAGGGGGACGGGAAAAACTGTTTTTT
j_gene: TRBJ2-1; v_gene: TRBV5-1; d_gene: TRBD2; abundance: many; CDR3aa: CASSHRTSGTLGYEQFF; CDR3nt: TGCGCCAGCAGCCACCGGACTAGCGGGACTCTCGGGTACGAGCAGTTCTTC
j_gene: TRBJ2-7; v_gene: TRBV9; d_gene: TRBD2; abundance: many; CDR3aa: CASSPRLAGMEQYF; CDR3nt: TGTGCCAGCAGCCCCCGACTAGCGGGAATGGAGCAGTACTTC
j_gene: TRBJ1-6; v_gene: TRBV4-3; d_gene: -; abundance: medium-sized; CDR3aa: CASSQDLPLTGRSYSPLHF; CDR3nt: TGCGCCAGCAGCCAAGACCTCCCTTTAACAGGGAGATCCTATTCACCCCTCCACTTT
j_gene: TRBJ2-3; v_gene: TRBV9; d_gene: -; abundance: many; CDR3aa: CASSGGQLSTDTQYF; CDR3nt: TGTGCCAGCAGCGGGGGGCAACTGAGCACAGATACGCAGTATTTT
j_gene: TRBJ2-3; v_gene: TRBV12-3/TRBV12-4; d_gene: TRBD2; abundance: many; CDR3aa: CASSLDRAGGADTQYF; CDR3nt: TGTGCCAGCAGTTTGGATAGAGCGGGGGGTGCAGATACGCAGTATTTT
j_gene: TRBJ2-1; v_gene: TRBV20-1; d_gene: TRBD1; abundance: many; CDR3aa: CSARAGTGTNEQFF; CDR3nt: TGCAGTGCTAGAGCAGGGACAGGGACCAATGAGCAGTTCTTC
j_gene: TRBJ2-5; v_gene: TRBV15; d_gene: -; abundance: many; CDR3aa: CATSSVEHLQETQYF; CDR3nt: TGTGCCACCAGCAGTGTCGAACACCTACAAGAGACCCAGTACTTC
j_gene: TRBJ1-6; v_gene: TRBV12-3/TRBV12-4; d_gene: -; abundance: few; CDR3aa: CASSSLGEYNSPLHF; CDR3nt: TGTGCCAGCAGTTCCCTTGGGGAGTATAATTCACCCCTCCACTTT
j_gene: TRBJ2-7; v_gene: TRBV20-1; d_gene: TRBD2; abundance: many; CDR3aa: CSARGLAVYSYEQYF; CDR3nt: TGCAGTGCTAGGGGACTAGCGGTGTACTCCTACGAGCAGTACTTC
j_gene: TRBJ2-2; v_gene: TRBV20-1; d_gene: -; abundance: many; CDR3aa: CSARDYLGRRPTGELFF; CDR3nt: TGCAGTGCTAGAGATTATTTAGGCAGGCGCCCCACCGGGGAGCTGTTTTTT
j_gene: TRBJ1-1; v_gene: TRBV5-1; d_gene: TRBD1; abundance: -; CDR3aa: CASSPGQGFGTDAFF; CDR3nt: TGCGCCAGCAGCCCCGGACAGGGCTTTGGGACTGACGCTTTCTTT
j_gene: TRBJ1-2; v_gene: TRBV4-1; d_gene: -; abundance: many; CDR3aa: CASSQVSLESGYTF; CDR3nt: TGCGCCAGCAGCCAAGTCTCGCTTGAGAGTGGCTACACCTTC
j_gene: TRBJ1-1; v_gene: TRBV4-1; d_gene: -; abundance: -; CDR3aa: CASSRGRTNTEAFF; CDR3nt: TGCGCCAGCAGCCGTGGACGGACGAACACTGAAGCTTTCTTT
j_gene: TRBJ2-7; v_gene: TRBV4-2; d_gene: -; abundance: many; CDR3aa: CASSQDSILTYEQYF; CDR3nt: TGTGCCAGCAGCCAAGATTCGATCCTTACCTACGAGCAGTACTTC
j_gene: TRBJ2-1; v_gene: TRBV4-3; d_gene: TRBD2; abundance: many; CDR3aa: CASSQEGLAGEQFF; CDR3nt: TGCGCCAGCAGCCAAGAAGGACTAGCGGGAGAGCAGTTCTTC
j_gene: TRBJ1-2; v_gene: TRBV12-3/TRBV12-4; d_gene: -; abundance: -; CDR3aa: CASSSPMVGGLGYTF; CDR3nt: TGTGCCAGCAGTTCCCCAATGGTAGGGGGGTTAGGCTACACCTTC